This T cell receptor beta chain was observed in a study of cytotoxic CD8 clonotypes in ibrutinib-treated CLL. Turning to the study itself: Patients: 11 to 12 relapsed/refractory, roughly 15 treatment-naive, some 18 IGHV unmutated. Among responders, around 24 were partial and 2 complete; after median approximately 70 months, 14 stayed remitted and approximately 12 progressed. Response samples were taken after a median of about 12 months on treatment, range 6 to 36.

Concerning this clone itself: Its antigen is not known.

Overall study results and limits: The study found public clonotypes uncommon, contracting or stable on treatment.

Sequencing was performed with immunoSEQ multiplex PCR; in TCRdb, only in-frame clones are kept and a portion is missing. The data show 330,000 or so clones, roughly two thirds seen once. Germline CDR1 is SGHVS and CDR2 is FQNEAQ. The length of the CDR3 is 15 residues. Trimming removed 5 bases from V and 4 bases from J; junction bases left unmatched: 5. This receptor was identified in a human donor with chronic lymphocytic leukemia. The specimen comprised PBMCs, sampled after 36 months of ibrutinib treatment. The chain joins TRBV7-8 to TRBJ1-3; 10 bases match TRBD1. The CDR3 is CASSLGQGYGNTIYF. The CDR3 DNA sequence: TGTGCCAGCAGCCTGGGACAGGGGTACGGAAACACCATATATTTT. The full variable domain, in which reference TRBV7-8 and TRBJ1-3 provide the parts outside the CDR3, is GAGVSQSPRYKVAKRGQDVALRCDPISGHVSLFWYQQALGQGPEFLTYFQNEAQLDKSGLPSDRFFAERPEGSVSTLKIQRTQQEDSAVYLCASSLGQGYGNTIYFGEGSWLTVV.